This TCR beta chain is from a study of blood T cell repertoires in COVID-19. The wider study: PBMCs, B-cell-depleted T cells, or T cells were the source of the cDNA or gDNA that made up the material.

Trimming took 2 bases from V and 2 from J; bases not matched to a gene: 6. The germline gives CDR1 MGHRA, CDR2 YSYEKL. The CDR3 covers 15 residues. Original methodology: Estimated nucleated cell counts came from reference gene primer amplification. TCRdb's copy holds only in-frame clones and misses some; the assay was immunoSEQ multiplex PCR. Clone size and the V and J calls come from that table; the DNA yielded D and trimming. This table has about 49,000 clones, around 87% appearing once. This rearrangement joins TRBV4-1 to TRBJ2-7; 7 nucleotides align to TRBD2. The sample comprised peripheral blood. The sequence came from a human donor in a cohort sampled during active COVID-19. CDR3 region: CASSQLAGDTYEQYF. CDR3 nucleotides: TGCGCCAGCAGCCAACTCGCGGGAGACACCTACGAGCAGTACTTC.